This TCR beta chain was retrieved from a study of stem cell transplantation in POMP-related autoinflammatory disease. Clones were read by immunoSEQ multiplex PCR, and TCRdb kept only the in-frame ones, dropping some. The data hold over 60,000 clones, with roughly 93% observed a single time. Trimming removed 1 base at V and 2 bases at J, with 13 bases between. The CDR3 loop spans 16 amino acids. The V gene's germline CDR1 is SEHNR and CDR2 FQNEAQ (reference sequence). The sample was CD4+ T cells from PBMCs, taken after stem cell transplantation. This chain connects TRBV7-9 to TRBJ2-3; D is uncertain. The receptor was derived from a human patient with POMP-related autoinflammation and immune dysregulation (PRAID). The T cells may come from the graft donor. CDR3 sequence reads: CASSLGAPLITDTQYF. The CDR3 nucleotides are TGTGCCAGCAGCTTAGGGGCACCGTTGATCACAGATACGCAGTATTTT.